This paragraph reports one T cell receptor beta chain. Generated by immunoSEQ multiplex PCR, the TCRdb table keeps only in-frame clones and is missing some. This table holds roughly 55,000 clones, more than 90% found once. The record originates from a study of control samples from healthy donors and cancer patients. From germline, CDR1 is SGHTA and CDR2 FQGNSA. V dropped 0 bases and J dropped 5 bases, with 7 bases sitting between them. This CDR3 is 13 amino acids long. This chain uses TRBV7-2 with TRBJ1-1; unclear D gene. This clonotype originated in a man aged 35-49 years with colorectal cancer. The sample consisted of PBMCs. CDR3 sequence: CASSLAWGTEAFF. CDR3 in DNA: TGTGCCAGCAGCTTAGCCTGGGGAACTGAAGCTTTCTTT.